The rows below give T cell receptor beta chains drawn from one sample of a study of T-cell memory formation after mild COVID-19. TCRdb reanalysed the 5' RACE reads using MiXCR and keeps one entry per CDR3 protein. The sample carries 200,000 to 250,000 distinct CDR3 sequences, approximately 15% recorded once. Sequencing used PBMCs or a T cell subset sorted from them (not recorded which). Receptor source: an adult woman who had mild COVID-19 (a few samples of this study predate the infection). Cell type and time point are not known. Both conserved end residues are trimmed from each CDR3.

j_call v_call cdr3_aa
TRBJ2-2 TRBV5-1 ASSQTGANTGELF
TRBJ1-4 TRBV15 ATSIQGATNEKLF
TRBJ2-3 TRBV10-3 AISRGLDTQY
TRBJ2-7 TRBV7-9 ASSWEGLYEQY
TRBJ1-3 TRBV5-1 ASRPNLSGNTIY
TRBJ2-5 TRBV5-1 ASRGLAGSETQY
TRBJ1-3 TRBV6-5 ASSYTQQNSGNTIY
TRBJ1-1 TRBV5-1 ASQGALGNTEAF
TRBJ2-1 TRBV24-1 ATSDQSGLSYNEQF
TRBJ2-5 TRBV24-1 ATSDLGLAGQETQY
TRBJ1-3 TRBV5-1 ASSSQGAGGNTIY
TRBJ1-4 TRBV12-3/TRBV12-4 ASSFRKGKGEKLF
TRBJ2-2 TRBV4-3 ASRISEANTGELF
TRBJ2-1 TRBV30 AWGRGSYNEQF
TRBJ2-2 TRBV2 ASSERYTGELF
TRBJ2-2 TRBV5-4 ASSPAGTGNTGELF
TRBJ2-1 TRBV18 ASSPRLAGGPNSYNEQF
TRBJ2-1 TRBV3-1 ASSREVYEQF
TRBJ2-2 TRBV9 ASSVAWANSGRANTGELF
TRBJ2-1 TRBV9 ASGGQYNEQF
TRBJ2-5 TRBV5-6 ASRRTARETQY
TRBJ1-2 TRBV7-2 ASRPVIGYGYT
TRBJ2-5 TRBV12-3/TRBV12-4 ASSLPRRTQY
TRBJ2-6 TRBV12-3/TRBV12-4 ASRKDSGANVLT
TRBJ2-5 TRBV7-2 ASSLTAGGETQY
TRBJ1-1 TRBV29-1 SGQVDTEAF
TRBJ1-5 TRBV6-2/TRBV6-3 ASSYGRRNQPQH